The rows below give T cell receptor beta chains drawn from one sample of a study of cytomegalovirus exposure and HLA in healthy donors. Libraries were prepared by immunoSEQ multiplex PCR; TCRdb keeps only in-frame clonotypes and omits some of them. The sample yields about 180,000 clones, 80% to 90% seen once. Specimen: PBMCs. The receptor source for this set is a woman in her 30s in good health and CMV-seronegative. Both conserved end residues are part of each CDR3. A D gene is named only where the DNA matches it firmly. Part of the rows lack a size; the others show once, few, many or a class for expanded clones.

d_call: TRBD1; j_call: TRBJ1-1; clone_size: medium-sized; v_call: TRBV5-1; cdr3_nt: TGCGCCAGCAGCACCGGACAGGGTTTTCGTACTGAAGCTTTCTTT; cdr3_aa: CASSTGQGFRTEAFF
d_call: TRBD2; j_call: TRBJ2-7; clone_size: .; v_call: TRBV19; cdr3_nt: TGTGCCAGTAGCAGATCCGGGGGGGGAGGAGAGCAGTACTTC; cdr3_aa: CASSRSGGGGEQYF
d_call: TRBD2; j_call: TRBJ2-1; clone_size: once; v_call: TRBV7-9; cdr3_nt: TGTGCCAGCAGCGGTAGCGGGATGTACAATGAGCAGTTCTTC; cdr3_aa: CASSGSGMYNEQFF
d_call: .; j_call: TRBJ1-3; clone_size: .; v_call: TRBV7-9; cdr3_nt: TGTGCCAGCAGCTCGATCCGGGGGGAGGCGTCCGGAAACACCATATATTTT; cdr3_aa: CASSSIRGEASGNTIYF
d_call: TRBD2; j_call: TRBJ2-3; clone_size: .; v_call: TRBV9; cdr3_nt: TGTGCCAGCAGCGTAAGCGGCGGGGGGGCCAAGGGTTCAGATACGCAGTATTTT; cdr3_aa: CASSVSGGGAKGSDTQYF
d_call: .; j_call: TRBJ2-1; clone_size: .; v_call: TRBV5-6; cdr3_nt: TGTGCCAGCAGCAGGGAGACGGGAAGCTCCTACAATGAGCAGTTCTTC; cdr3_aa: CASSRETGSSYNEQFF
d_call: .; j_call: TRBJ1-1; clone_size: .; v_call: TRBV2; cdr3_nt: TGTGCCAGCAGTGAACGGGTGGTTTTCGCTTTCTTT; cdr3_aa: CASSERVVFAFF
d_call: TRBD2; j_call: TRBJ2-2; clone_size: .; v_call: TRBV7-9; cdr3_nt: TGTGCCAGCAGCTATCGCGGGGGGGCGAACACCGGGGAGCTGTTTTTT; cdr3_aa: CASSYRGGANTGELFF
d_call: .; j_call: TRBJ2-2; clone_size: .; v_call: TRBV30; cdr3_nt: TGTGCCTGGAGTGGCAGCGCCGTCTCCGGGGAGCTGTTTTTT; cdr3_aa: CAWSGSAVSGELFF
d_call: .; j_call: TRBJ1-6; clone_size: .; v_call: TRBV7-8; cdr3_nt: TGTGCCAGCAGCGGCGGGAGTAATTCACCCCTCCACTTT; cdr3_aa: CASSGGSNSPLHF
d_call: TRBD1; j_call: TRBJ1-1; clone_size: .; v_call: TRBV2; cdr3_nt: TGTGCCAGCAGTGATGGACAGGGAAACACTGAAGCTTTCTTT; cdr3_aa: CASSDGQGNTEAFF
d_call: .; j_call: TRBJ1-5; clone_size: .; v_call: TRBV6-1; cdr3_nt: TGTGCCAGCAGGGACACTGGTAGCAATCAGCCCCAGCATTTT; cdr3_aa: CASRDTGSNQPQHF
d_call: TRBD1; j_call: TRBJ1-2; clone_size: .; v_call: TRBV4-3; cdr3_nt: TGCGCCAGCAGCCAAACTCGGACAGGGGGCAATGGCTACACCTTC; cdr3_aa: CASSQTRTGGNGYTF
d_call: .; j_call: TRBJ2-7; clone_size: few; v_call: TRBV9; cdr3_nt: TGTGCCAGCAGCCCGAGTCGGGGCTCCTACGAGCAGTACTTC; cdr3_aa: CASSPSRGSYEQYF
d_call: TRBD1; j_call: TRBJ2-1; clone_size: .; v_call: TRBV27; cdr3_nt: TGTGCCAGCTCTACAGGGGGGAATGAGCAGTTCTTC; cdr3_aa: CASSTGGNEQFF
d_call: .; j_call: TRBJ1-1; clone_size: .; v_call: TRBV4-3; cdr3_nt: TGCGCCAGCAGCCAAGATCACAGTTTTTTCACTGAAGCTTTCTTT; cdr3_aa: CASSQDHSFFTEAFF